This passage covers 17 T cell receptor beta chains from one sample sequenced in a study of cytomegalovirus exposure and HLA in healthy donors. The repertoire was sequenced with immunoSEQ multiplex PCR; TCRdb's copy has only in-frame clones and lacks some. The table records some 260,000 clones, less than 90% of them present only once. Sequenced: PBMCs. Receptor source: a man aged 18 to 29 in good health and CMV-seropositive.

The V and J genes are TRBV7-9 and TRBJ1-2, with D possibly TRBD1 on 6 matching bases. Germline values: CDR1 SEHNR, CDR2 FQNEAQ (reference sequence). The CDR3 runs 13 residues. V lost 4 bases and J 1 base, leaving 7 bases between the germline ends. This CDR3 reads CASSSQGNYGYTF. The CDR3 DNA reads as TGTGCCAGCAGCTCACAGGGTAACTATGGCTACACCTTC. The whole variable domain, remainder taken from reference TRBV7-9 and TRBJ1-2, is DTGVSQNPRHKITKRGQNVTFRCDPISEHNRLYWYRQTLGQGPEFLTYFQNEAQLEKSRLLSDRFSAERPKGSFSTLEIQRTEQGDSAMYLCASSSQGNYGYTFGSGTRLTVV.

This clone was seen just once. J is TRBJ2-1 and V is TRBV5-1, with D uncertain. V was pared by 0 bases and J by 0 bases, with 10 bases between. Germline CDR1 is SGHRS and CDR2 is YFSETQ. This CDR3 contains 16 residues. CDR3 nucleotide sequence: TGCGCCAGCAGCTTGGACCCCCCCAGCTCCTACAATGAGCAGTTCTTC. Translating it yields CASSLDPPSSYNEQFF.

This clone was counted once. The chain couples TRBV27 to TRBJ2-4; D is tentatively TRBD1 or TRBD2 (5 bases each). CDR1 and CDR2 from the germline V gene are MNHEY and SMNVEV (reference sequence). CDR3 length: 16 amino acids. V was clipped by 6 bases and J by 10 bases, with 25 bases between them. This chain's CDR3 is CASSTRSGTIKDIQYF. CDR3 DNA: TGTGCCAGCAGCACTCGGTCCGGGACCATAAAAGATATTCAGTACTTC.

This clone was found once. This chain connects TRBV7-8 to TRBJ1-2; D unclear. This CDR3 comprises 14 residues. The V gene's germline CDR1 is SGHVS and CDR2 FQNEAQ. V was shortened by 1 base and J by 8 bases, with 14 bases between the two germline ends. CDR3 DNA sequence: TGTGCCAGCAGCTTAGATGTCAGAGGTTGGGGCTACACCTTC. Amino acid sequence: CASSLDVRGWGYTF.

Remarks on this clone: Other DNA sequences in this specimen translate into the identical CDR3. The CDR3 protein is CASSEADGSNQPQHF. The CDR3 DNA is TGTGCCAGCAGTGAAGCAGACGGAAGCAATCAGCCCCAGCATTTT. The rearrangement uses TRBV6-1 and TRBJ1-5, with D hard to call. CDR3 size: 15 residues. Germline values: CDR1 MNHNS, CDR2 SASEGT. Trimming stripped 0 bases from V and 1 base from J, with 7 bases between.

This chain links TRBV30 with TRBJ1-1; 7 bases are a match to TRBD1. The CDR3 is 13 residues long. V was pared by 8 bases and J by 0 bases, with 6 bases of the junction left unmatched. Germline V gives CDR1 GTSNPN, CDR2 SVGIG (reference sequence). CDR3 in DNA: TGTGCCCGATCACAGGGGCTGAACACTGAAGCTTTCTTT. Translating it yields CARSQGLNTEAFF.

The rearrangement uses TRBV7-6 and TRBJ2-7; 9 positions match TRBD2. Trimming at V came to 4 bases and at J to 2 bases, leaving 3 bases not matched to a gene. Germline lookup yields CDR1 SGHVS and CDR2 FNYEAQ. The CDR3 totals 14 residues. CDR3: CASSSLAGTYEQYF. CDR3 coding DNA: TGTGCCAGCAGCTCCCTAGCGGGAACCTACGAGCAGTACTTC.

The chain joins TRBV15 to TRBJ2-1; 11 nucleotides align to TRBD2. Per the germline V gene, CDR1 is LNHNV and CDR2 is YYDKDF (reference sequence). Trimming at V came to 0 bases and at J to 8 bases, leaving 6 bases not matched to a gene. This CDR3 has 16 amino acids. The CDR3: CATSRDGSGRADEQFF. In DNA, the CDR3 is TGTGCCACCAGCAGAGATGGTAGCGGGAGGGCGGATGAGCAGTTCTTC.

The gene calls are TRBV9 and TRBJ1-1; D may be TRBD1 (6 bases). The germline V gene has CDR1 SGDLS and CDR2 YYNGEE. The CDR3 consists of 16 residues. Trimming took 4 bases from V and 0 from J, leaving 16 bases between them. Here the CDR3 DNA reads TGTGCCAGCAGCCCAAAGGGCGGACAGCTGAACACTGAAGCTTTCTTT. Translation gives CASSPKGGQLNTEAFF. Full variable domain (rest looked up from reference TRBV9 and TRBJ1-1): DSGVTQTPKHLITATGQRVTLRCSPRSGDLSVYWYQQSLDQGLQFLIQYYNGEERAKGNILERFSAQQFPDLHSELNLSSLELGDSALYFCASSPKGGQLNTEAFFGQGTRLTVV.

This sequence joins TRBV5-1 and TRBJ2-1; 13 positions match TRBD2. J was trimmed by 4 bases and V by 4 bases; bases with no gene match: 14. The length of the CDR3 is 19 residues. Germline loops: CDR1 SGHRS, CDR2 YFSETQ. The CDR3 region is CASSLGLAGVRGGYNEQFF. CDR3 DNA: TGCGCCAGCAGCCTTGGACTAGCGGGAGTTAGGGGGGGATACAATGAGCAGTTCTTC.

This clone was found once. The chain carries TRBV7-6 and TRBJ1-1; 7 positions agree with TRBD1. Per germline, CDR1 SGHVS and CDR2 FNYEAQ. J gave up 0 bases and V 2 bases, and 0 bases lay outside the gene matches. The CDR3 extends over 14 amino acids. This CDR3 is CASSLQGVNTEAFF. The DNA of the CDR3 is TGTGCCAGCAGCTTACAGGGGGTGAACACTGAAGCTTTCTTT.

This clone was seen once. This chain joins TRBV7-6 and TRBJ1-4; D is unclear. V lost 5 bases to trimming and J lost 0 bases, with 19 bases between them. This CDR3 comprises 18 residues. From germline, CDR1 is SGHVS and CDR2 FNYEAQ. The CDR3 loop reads CASSPQTAGLATNEKLFF. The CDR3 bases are TGTGCCAGCAGCCCCCAGACGGCTGGTCTCGCAACTAATGAAAAACTGTTTTTT. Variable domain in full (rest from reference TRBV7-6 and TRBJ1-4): GAGVSQSPRYKVTKRGQDVALRCDPISGHVSLYWYRQALGQGPEFLTYFNYEAQQDKSGLPNDRFSAERPEGSISTLTIQRTEQRDSAMYRCASSPQTAGLATNEKLFFGSGTQLSVL.

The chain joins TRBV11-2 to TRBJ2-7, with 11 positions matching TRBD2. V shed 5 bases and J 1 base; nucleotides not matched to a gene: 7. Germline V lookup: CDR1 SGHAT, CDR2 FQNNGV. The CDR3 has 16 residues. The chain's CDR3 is CASSPPLAGESYEQYF. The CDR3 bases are TGTGCCAGCAGCCCTCCACTAGCGGGAGAGTCCTACGAGCAGTACTTC. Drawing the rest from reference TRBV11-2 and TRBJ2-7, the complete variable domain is EAGVAQSPRYKIIEKRQSVAFWCNPISGHATLYWYQQILGQGPKLLIQFQNNGVVDDSQLPKDRFSAERLKGVDSTLKIQPAKLEDSAVYLCASSPPLAGESYEQYFGPGTRLTVT.

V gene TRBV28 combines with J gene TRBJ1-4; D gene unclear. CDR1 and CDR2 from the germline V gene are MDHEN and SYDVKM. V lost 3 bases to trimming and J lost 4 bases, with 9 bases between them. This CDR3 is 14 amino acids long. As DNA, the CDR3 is TGTGCCAGCAGTTTTGGGTTTGGTAATGAAAAACTGTTTTTT. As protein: CASSFGFGNEKLFF.

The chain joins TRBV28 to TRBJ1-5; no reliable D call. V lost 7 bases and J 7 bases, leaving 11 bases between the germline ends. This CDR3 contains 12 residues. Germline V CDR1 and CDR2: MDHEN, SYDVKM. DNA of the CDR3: TGTGCCAGCACCCTGGAGGGCCAGCCCCAGCATTTT. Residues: CASTLEGQPQHF.

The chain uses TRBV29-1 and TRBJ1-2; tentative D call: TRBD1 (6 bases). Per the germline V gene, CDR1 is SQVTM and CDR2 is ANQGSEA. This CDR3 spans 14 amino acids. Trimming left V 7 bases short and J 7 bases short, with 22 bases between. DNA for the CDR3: TGCAGCGCCCCCATGCCCGGGACACCTTTTGGCTACACCTTC. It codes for CSAPMPGTPFGYTF.

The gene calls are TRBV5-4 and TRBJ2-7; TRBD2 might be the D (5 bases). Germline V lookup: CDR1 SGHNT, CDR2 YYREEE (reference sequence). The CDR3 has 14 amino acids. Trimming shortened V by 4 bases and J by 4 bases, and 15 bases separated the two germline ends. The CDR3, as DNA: TGTGCCAGCAGCGGCGGGTCCCCTGTTTACGAGCAGTACTTC. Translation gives CASSGGSPVYEQYF.